This T cell receptor beta chain stems from a study of tumor-infiltrating lymphocytes in primary liver carcinoma. Study outcomes and limitations: Overlap in tumor-adjacent and tumor-blood pairs fell below that of tumor region pairs.

TCR beta cDNA was prepared out of roughly 0.5 ug total RNA by means of a constant-region primer. Slightly modified ARM-PCR with three nested multiplex PCR rounds yielded TCR beta libraries. Amplification in the first two PCR rounds was performed using TRBV1-TRBV30 forward primers and a C-beta reverse primer for around 9 cycles each. TCRdb re-analysed the multiplex PCR reads in MiXCR, keeping a single row per CDR3 protein. The repertoire holds 90,000 to 150,000 distinct CDR3 sequences, with roughly 75% as singletons. This CDR3 comprises 12 residues. Germline CDR1 and CDR2: SGHAT and FQNNGV. Bulk tissue was left unsorted, and RNA and DNA were co-extracted from 20-30 mg of it. This clonotype was counted a single time. Its antigen is undetermined. The CDR3 does not end in the conserved phenylalanine or tryptophan, so this is likely a read error.

The chain combines TRBV11-2 with TRBJ1-1; no definite D call. Specimen: tumor-adjacent normal liver tissue. This sequence originates from a woman aged 55-75 years with primary liver carcinoma and hepatitis B virus infection. CDR3 DNA sequence: TGTGCCCGCAGCTTAGACAACACTGAAGCTTTCTCT. Encoded protein: CARSLDNTEAFS.